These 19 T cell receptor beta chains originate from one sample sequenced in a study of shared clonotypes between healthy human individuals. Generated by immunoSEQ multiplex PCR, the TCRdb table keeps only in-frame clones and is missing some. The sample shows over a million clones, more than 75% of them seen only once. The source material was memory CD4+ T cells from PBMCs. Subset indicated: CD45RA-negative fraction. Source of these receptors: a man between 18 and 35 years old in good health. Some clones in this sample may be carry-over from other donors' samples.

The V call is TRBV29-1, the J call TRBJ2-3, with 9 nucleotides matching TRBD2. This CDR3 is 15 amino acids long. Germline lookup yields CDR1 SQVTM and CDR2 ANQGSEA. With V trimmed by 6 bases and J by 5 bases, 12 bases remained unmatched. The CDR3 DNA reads TGCAGCGTGACGAGACTAGCGGCCTTGGAAGATACGCAGTATTTT. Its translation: CSVTRLAALEDTQYF.

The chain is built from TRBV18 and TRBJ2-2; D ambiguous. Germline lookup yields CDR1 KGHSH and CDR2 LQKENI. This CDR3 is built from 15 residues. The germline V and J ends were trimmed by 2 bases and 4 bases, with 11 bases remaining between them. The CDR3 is CASSPIREATGELFF. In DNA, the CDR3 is TGTGCCAGCTCACCAATTCGCGAGGCCACCGGGGAGCTGTTTTTT.

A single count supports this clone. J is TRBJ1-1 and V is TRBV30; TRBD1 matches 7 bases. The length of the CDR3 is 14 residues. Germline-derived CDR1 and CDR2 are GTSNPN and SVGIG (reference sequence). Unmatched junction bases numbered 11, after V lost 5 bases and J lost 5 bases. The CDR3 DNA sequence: TGTGCCTGGGGGGGGACAGCAGGAAGGACTGAAGCTTTCTTT. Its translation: CAWGGTAGRTEAFF. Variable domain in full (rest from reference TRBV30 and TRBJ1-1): SQTIHQWPATLVQPVGSPLSLECTVEGTSNPNLYWYRQAAGRGLQLLFYSVGIGQISSEVPQNLSASRPQDRQFILSSKKLLLSDSGFYLCAWGGTAGRTEAFFGQGTRLTVV.

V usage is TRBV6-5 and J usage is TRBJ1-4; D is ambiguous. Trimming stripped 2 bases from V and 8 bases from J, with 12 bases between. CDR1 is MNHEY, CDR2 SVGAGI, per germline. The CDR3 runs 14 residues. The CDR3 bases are TGTGCCAGCAGTTACCTAGCCTCCACGGAAAAACTGTTTTTT. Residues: CASSYLASTEKLFF.

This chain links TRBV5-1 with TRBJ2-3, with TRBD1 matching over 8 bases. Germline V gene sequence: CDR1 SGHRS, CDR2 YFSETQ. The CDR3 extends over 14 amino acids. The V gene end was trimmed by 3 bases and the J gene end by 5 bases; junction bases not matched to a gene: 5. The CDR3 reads CASSSRQGKDTQYF. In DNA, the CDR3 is TGCGCCAGCAGCTCCAGACAGGGGAAAGATACGCAGTATTTT.

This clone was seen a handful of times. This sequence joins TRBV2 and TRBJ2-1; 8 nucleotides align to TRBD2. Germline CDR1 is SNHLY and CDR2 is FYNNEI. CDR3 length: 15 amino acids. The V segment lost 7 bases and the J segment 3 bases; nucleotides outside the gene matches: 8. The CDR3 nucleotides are TGTGCCAGCACCGTACTAGCGGCGGGCTACAATGAGCAGTTCTTC. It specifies CASTVLAAGYNEQFF.

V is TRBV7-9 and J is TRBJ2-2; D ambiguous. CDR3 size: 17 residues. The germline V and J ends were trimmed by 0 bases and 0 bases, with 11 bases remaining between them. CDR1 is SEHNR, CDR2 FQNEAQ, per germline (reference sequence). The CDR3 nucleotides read TGTGCCAGCAGCTTAGCGGGAAGAGCCTCGAACACCGGGGAGCTGTTTTTT. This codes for CASSLAGRASNTGELFF.

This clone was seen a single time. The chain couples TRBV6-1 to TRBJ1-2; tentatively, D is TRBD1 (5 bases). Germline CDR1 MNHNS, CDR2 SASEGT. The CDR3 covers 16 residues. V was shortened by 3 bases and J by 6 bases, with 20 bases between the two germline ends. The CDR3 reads CASSDLAGFRPDGYTF. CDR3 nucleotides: TGTGCCAGCAGTGACCTTGCAGGGTTTCGCCCCGATGGCTACACCTTC.

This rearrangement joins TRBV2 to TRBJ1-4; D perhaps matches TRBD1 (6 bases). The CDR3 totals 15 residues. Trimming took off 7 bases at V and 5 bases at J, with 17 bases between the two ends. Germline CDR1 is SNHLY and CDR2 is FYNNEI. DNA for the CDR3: TGTGCCAGCATCCCCTCAGGGGCCAAAAATGAAAAACTGTTTTTT. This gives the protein CASIPSGAKNEKLFF.

The CDR3 coding sequence is TGTGCCAGCAGCTTAGGGACAGGTTATTACGAGCAGTACTTC. It encodes CASSLGTGYYEQYF. The chain has TRBV11-3 and TRBJ2-7, with 7 positions matching TRBD1. Germline V lookup: CDR1 SGHNT, CDR2 YENEEA. The CDR3 is 14 residues long. The V and J ends lost 1 base and 4 bases, in that order; junction bases with no gene match: 4.

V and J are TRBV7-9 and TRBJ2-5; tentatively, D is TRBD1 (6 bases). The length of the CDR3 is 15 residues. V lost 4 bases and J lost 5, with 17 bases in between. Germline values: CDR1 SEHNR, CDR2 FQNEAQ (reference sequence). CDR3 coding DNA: TGTGCCAGCAGCTCCACCACAGGGTCTGGGGAGACCCAGTACTTC. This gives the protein CASSSTTGSGETQYF.

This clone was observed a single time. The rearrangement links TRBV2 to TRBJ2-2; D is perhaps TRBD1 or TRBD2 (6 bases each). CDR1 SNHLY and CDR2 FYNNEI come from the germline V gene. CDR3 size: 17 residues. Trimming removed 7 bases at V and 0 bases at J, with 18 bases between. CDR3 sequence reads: CASNDPGGVANTGELFF. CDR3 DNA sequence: TGTGCCAGCAACGATCCCGGGGGCGTCGCGAACACCGGGGAGCTGTTTTTT.

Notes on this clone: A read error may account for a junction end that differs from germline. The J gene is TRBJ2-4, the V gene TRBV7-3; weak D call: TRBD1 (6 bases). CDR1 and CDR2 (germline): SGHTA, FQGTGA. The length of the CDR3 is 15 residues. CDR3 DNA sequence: TGTGCCAGCAGCCCCTGGGCAGGGGCCAAAAACACTCAGTACTTC. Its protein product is CASSPWAGAKNTQYF. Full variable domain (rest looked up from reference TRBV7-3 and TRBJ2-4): GAGVSQTPSNKVTEKGKYVELRCDPISGHTALYWYRQSLGQGPEFLIYFQGTGAADDSGLPNDRFFAVRPEGSVSTLKIQRTERGDSAVYLCASSPWAGAKNTQYFGAGTRLSVL.

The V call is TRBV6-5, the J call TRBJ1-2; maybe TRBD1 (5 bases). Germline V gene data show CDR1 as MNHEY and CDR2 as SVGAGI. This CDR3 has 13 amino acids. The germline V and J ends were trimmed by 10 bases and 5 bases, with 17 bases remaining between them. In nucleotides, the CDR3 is TGTGCCACGCAGCGGGGGGGGAGATATGGCTACACCTTC. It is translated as CATQRGGRYGYTF.

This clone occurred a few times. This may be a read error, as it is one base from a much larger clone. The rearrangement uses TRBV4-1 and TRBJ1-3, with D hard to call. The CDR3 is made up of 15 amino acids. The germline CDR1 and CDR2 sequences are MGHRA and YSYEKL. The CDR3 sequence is CASSHQSHSGNTTYF. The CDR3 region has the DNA TGCGCCAGCAGCCACCAATCCCACTCTGGAAACACCACATATTTT.

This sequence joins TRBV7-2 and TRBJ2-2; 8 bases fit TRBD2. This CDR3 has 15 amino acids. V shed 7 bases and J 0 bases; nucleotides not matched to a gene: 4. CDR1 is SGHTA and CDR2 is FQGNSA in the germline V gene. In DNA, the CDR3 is TGTGCCAGCACAAGGACTAGCTCGAACACCGGGGAGCTGTTTTTT. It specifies CASTRTSSNTGELFF.

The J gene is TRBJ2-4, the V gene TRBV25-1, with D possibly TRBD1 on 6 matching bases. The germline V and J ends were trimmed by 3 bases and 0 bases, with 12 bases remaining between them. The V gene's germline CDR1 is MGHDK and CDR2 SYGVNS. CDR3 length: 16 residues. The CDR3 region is CASSDRDILAKNIQYF. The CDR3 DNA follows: TGTGCCAGCAGTGACCGGGACATTCTAGCCAAAAACATTCAGTACTTC.

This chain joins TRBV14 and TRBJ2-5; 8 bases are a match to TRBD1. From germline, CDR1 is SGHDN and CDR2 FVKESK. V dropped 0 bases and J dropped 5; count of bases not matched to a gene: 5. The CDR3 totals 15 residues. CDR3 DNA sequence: TGTGCCAGCAGCCAAGATGCAGGGGGCTACGAGACCCAGTACTTC. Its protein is CASSQDAGGYETQYF.

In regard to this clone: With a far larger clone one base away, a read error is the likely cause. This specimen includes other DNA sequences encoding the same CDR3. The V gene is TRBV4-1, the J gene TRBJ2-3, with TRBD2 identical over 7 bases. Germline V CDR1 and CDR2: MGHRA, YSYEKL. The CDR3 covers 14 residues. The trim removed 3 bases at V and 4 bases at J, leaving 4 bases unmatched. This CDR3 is CASSHGGNPDTQYF. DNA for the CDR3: TGCGCCAGCAGCCACGGGGGGAACCCAGATACGCAGTATTTT.